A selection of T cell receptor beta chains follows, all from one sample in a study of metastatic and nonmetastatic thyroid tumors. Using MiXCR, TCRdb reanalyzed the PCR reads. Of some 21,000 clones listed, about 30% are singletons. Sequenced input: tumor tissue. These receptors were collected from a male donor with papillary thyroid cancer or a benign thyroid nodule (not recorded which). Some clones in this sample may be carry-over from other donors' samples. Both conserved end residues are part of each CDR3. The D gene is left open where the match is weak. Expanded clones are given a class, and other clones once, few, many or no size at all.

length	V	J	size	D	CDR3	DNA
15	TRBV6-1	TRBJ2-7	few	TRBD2	CASRQLAGSSYEQYF	TGTGCCAGCAGACAACTAGCGGGAAGCTCCTACGAGCAGTACTTC
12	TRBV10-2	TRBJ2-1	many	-	CASSRELGEQFF	TGCGCCAGCAGTCGGGAATTGGGCGAGCAGTTCTTC
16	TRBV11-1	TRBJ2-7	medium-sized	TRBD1	CASSSQGGTGVYEQYF	TGTGCCAGCAGCTCCCAGGGGGGGACAGGGGTCTACGAGCAGTACTTC
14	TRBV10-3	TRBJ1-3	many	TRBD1	CAISGDSSGNTIYF	TGTGCCATCAGCGGGGACAGTTCTGGAAACACCATATATTTT
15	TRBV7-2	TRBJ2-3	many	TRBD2	CASRQPSGRPDTQYF	TGTGCCAGCAGACAGCCTAGCGGGAGACCAGATACGCAGTATTTT
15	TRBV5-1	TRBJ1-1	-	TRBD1	CASSLDDRGSLGAFF	TGCGCCAGCAGCTTGGATGACAGGGGAAGTTTGGGAGCTTTCTTT
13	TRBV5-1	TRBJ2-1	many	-	CASSLVGDNEQFF	TGCGCCAGCAGCTTGGTGGGGGATAATGAGCAGTTCTTC
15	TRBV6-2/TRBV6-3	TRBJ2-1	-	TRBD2	CASSISGSSYKQQFF	TGTGCCAGCAGTATTAGCGGGAGTTCCTACAAACAGCAGTTCTTC
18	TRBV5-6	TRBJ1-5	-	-	CSSSYGGSGIYSNQPQHF	TGTTCTAGCAGCTACGGCGGGTCAGGGATTTATAGCAATCAGCCCCAGCATTTT
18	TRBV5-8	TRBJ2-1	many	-	CASSYPLSQGRSYNEQFF	TGTGCCAGCAGCTATCCCCTCTCACAGGGACGCTCCTACAATGAGCAGTTCTTC
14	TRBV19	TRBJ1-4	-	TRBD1	CASSSGTGEEKLFF	TGTGCCAGTAGTTCCGGGACAGGGGAGGAAAAACTGTTTTTT
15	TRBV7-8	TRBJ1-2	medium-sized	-	CASSLNPTDSHGYTF	TGTGCCAGCAGCTTAAATCCGACCGACTCACATGGCTACACCTTC
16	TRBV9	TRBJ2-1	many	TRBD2	CASSSLTSGRESEQFF	TGTGCCAGCAGCTCCCTGACTAGCGGGAGGGAGAGTGAGCAGTTCTTC
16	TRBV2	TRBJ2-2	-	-	CASSELSGEVTGELFF	TGTGCCAGCAGTGAGTTGTCGGGAGAAGTGACCGGGGAGCTGTTTTTT
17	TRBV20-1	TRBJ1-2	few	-	CSARGQGQLRFNYGYTF	TGCAGTGCTAGAGGGCAGGGGCAATTGAGATTTAACTATGGCTACACCTTC
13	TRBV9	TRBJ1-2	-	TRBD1	CASSVGQGDGYTF	TGTGCCAGCAGCGTCGGACAGGGAGATGGCTACACCTTC
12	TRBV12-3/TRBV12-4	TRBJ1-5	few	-	CASSVSWQPRHF	TGTGCCAGCAGCGTCTCATGGCAGCCCCGGCATTTT
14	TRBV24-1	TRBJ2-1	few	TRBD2	CATSPAGTYNEQFF	TGTGCCACCAGTCCAGCGGGGACTTACAATGAGCAGTTCTTC
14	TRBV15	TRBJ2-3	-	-	CATSREELPDTQYF	TGTGCCACCAGCAGAGAGGAGCTCCCAGATACGCAGTATTTT
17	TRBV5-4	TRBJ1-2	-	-	CASSFAVGDRANYGYTF	TGTGCCAGCAGCTTTGCAGTAGGTGACAGAGCTAACTATGGCTACACCTTC
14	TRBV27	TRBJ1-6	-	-	CASKAGHGNSPLHF	TGTGCCAGCAAAGCGGGACACGGGAATTCACCCCTCCACTTT
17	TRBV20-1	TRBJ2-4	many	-	CSAGLNPTSLAKNIQYF	TGCAGTGCTGGACTTAACCCTACTAGCTTAGCCAAAAACATTCAGTACTTC
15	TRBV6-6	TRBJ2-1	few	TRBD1	CASSYHRGRRNEQFF	TGTGCCAGCAGTTACCACAGGGGGCGCAGAAATGAGCAGTTCTTC
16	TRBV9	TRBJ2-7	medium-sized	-	CASSVREGRNSYEQYF	TGTGCCAGCAGCGTTAGAGAGGGACGTAACTCCTACGAGCAGTACTTC
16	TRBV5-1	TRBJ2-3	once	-	CASIPSRGGSGDTQYF	TGCGCCAGCATCCCTAGCAGGGGCGGGAGTGGAGATACGCAGTATTTT
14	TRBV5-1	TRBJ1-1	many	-	CASSPGGEAAEAFF	TGCGCCAGCAGCCCCGGGGGGGAGGCTGCTGAAGCTTTCTTT
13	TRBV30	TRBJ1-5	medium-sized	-	CAWSVGPDQPQHF	TGTGCCTGGAGTGTTGGTCCCGATCAGCCCCAGCATTTT
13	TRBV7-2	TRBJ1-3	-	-	CASSFHRVDTIYF	TGTGCCAGCAGCTTCCACAGGGTAGACACCATATATTTT
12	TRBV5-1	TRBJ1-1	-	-	CASSLAVGEAFF	TGCGCCAGCAGCTTGGCCGTAGGTGAAGCTTTCTTT
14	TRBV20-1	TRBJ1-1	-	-	CSAPAHDMNTEAFF	TGCAGTGCACCGGCCCACGACATGAACACTGAAGCTTTCTTT
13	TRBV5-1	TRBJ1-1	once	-	CASSLGGNTEAFF	TGCGCCAGCAGCTTGGGCGGGAACACTGAAGCTTTCTTT
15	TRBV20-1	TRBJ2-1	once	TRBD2	CSARVSSGRANEQFF	TGCAGTGCTAGAGTTTCTAGCGGGAGAGCAAATGAGCAGTTCTTC
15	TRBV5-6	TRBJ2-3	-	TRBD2	CASSYGTSGSDTQYF	TGTGCCAGCAGCTACGGGACTAGCGGGAGCGATACGCAGTATTTT
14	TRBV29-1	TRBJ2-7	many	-	CSATRGSDSGGQYF	TGCAGCGCCACCCGCGGCAGCGACTCCGGAGGGCAGTACTTC
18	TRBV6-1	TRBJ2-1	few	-	CASSPSGAGVWSYNEQFF	TGTGCCAGCAGTCCAAGCGGTGCTGGAGTTTGGTCCTACAATGAGCAGTTCTTC
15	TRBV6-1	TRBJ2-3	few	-	CASSLGAVGTDTQYF	TGTGCCAGCAGCCTCGGGGCAGTCGGCACAGATACGCAGTATTTT
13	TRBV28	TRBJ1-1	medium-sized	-	CASSLPVNTEAFF	TGTGCCAGCAGTCTCCCGGTGAACACTGAAGCTTTCTTT
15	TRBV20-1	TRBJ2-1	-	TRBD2	CSAEKAGGPYNEQFF	TGCAGTGCAGAAAAAGCGGGGGGGCCTTACAATGAGCAGTTCTTC
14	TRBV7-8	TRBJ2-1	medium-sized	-	CASSLGTAMNEQFF	TGTGCCAGCAGCTTAGGGACAGCTATGAATGAGCAGTTCTTC
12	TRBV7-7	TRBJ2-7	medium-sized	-	CASSPDSGEQYF	TGTGCTAGCAGCCCGGACTCGGGGGAGCAGTACTTC
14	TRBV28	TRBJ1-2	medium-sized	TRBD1	CASSLTGQGVHGTF	TGTGCCAGCAGTTTAACGGGACAGGGGGTCCACGGGACCTTC